Each of the 22 T cell receptor beta chains below was sequenced from the same sample in a study of blood T cell repertoires in COVID-19. TCRdb's table, derived via immunoSEQ multiplex PCR, lists solely in-frame clones and lacks some. Of around 190,000 clones in the sample, 65% to 85% are singletons; the top ten hold approximately 3%. The specimen sequenced was PBMCs or T cells enriched from blood (not recorded which). The receptors come from a woman aged 25-40 years who had recovered from COVID-19.

This clone was counted between two and nine times. The chain joins TRBV3-1 (or the pseudogene TRBV3-2) to TRBJ2-5, with 9 positions matching TRBD1. The CDR3 length is 14 residues. Germline lookup yields CDR1 LGHDT and CDR2 YNNKEL (reference sequence). With 4 bases clipped from V and 3 bases from J, the junction kept 3 bases outside the gene matches. The DNA of the CDR3 is TGTGCCAGCAGCCCCCGGGACAGGGAAGAGACCCAGTACTTC. This codes for CASSPRDREETQYF.

V usage is TRBV7-8 and J usage is TRBJ2-7; TRBD1 agrees at 8 bases. V shed 5 bases and J 5 bases; nucleotides not matched to a gene: 2. Germline-derived CDR1 and CDR2 are SGHVS and FQNEAQ. CDR3 length equals 12 residues. CDR3 nucleotide sequence: TGTGCCAGCAGCCCGGACAGGGACGAGCAGTACGTC. Translating it yields CASSPDRDEQYV.

The CDR3 reads CASSPGSANTGELFF. The CDR3 DNA is TGTGCCAGCAGCCCGGGGTCCGCGAACACCGGGGAGCTGTTTTTT. The J gene is TRBJ2-2, the V gene TRBV9, with TRBD2 as a possible D gene (5 bases). Germline-derived CDR1 and CDR2 are SGDLS and YYNGEE. The CDR3 is made up of 15 amino acids. Trimming cost V 4 bases and J 0 bases, with 10 bases left between them.

Concerning this clone itself: The sample contains more than one DNA sequence encoding this CDR3. The chain has TRBV28 and TRBJ2-3, with 8 bases matching TRBD1. The V segment lost 3 bases and the J segment 3 bases; nucleotides outside the gene matches: 5. CDR1 is MDHEN and CDR2 is SYDVKM in the germline V gene. The CDR3 is made up of 15 amino acids. The CDR3 region is CASSFQDRGTDTQYF. CDR3 nucleotides: TGTGCCAGCAGTTTCCAAGACAGGGGTACAGATACGCAGTATTTT. The full variable domain, its missing parts supplied by reference TRBV28 and TRBJ2-3, is DVKVTQSSRYLVKRTGEKVFLECVQDMDHENMFWYRQDPGLGLRLIYFSYDVKMKEKGDIPEGYSVSREKKERFSLILESASTNQTSMYLCASSFQDRGTDTQYFGPGTRLTVL.

The chain links TRBV28 to TRBJ2-1; 9 bases line up with TRBD2. The V segment lost 0 bases and the J segment 6 bases; nucleotides outside the gene matches: 6. Per germline, CDR1 MDHEN and CDR2 SYDVKM. The CDR3 spans 16 residues. CDR3 loop: CASSLWEREDGNEQFF. The CDR3, as DNA: TGTGCCAGCAGTTTATGGGAGCGGGAGGATGGCAATGAGCAGTTCTTC.

This rearrangement joins TRBV30 to TRBJ2-6, with 10 bases fitting TRBD1. From germline, CDR1 is GTSNPN and CDR2 SVGIG (reference sequence). After removal of 0 bases from V and 2 bases from J, the junction contained 1 base not matched to a gene. This CDR3 contains 16 residues. This CDR3 is CAWSVGQGAGANVLTF. In nucleotides, the CDR3 is TGTGCCTGGAGTGTCGGACAGGGGGCTGGGGCCAACGTCCTGACTTTC. Full variable domain (remainder filled in from reference TRBV30 and TRBJ2-6): SQTIHQWPATLVQPVGSPLSLECTVEGTSNPNLYWYRQAAGRGLQLLFYSVGIGQISSEVPQNLSASRPQDRQFILSSKKLLLSDSGFYLCAWSVGQGAGANVLTFGAGSRLTVL.

The chain couples TRBV6-6 to TRBJ1-2; D possibly corresponds to TRBD1 (6 bases). Trimming removed 5 bases at V and 6 bases at J, with 10 bases between. Germline loops: CDR1 MNHNY, CDR2 SVGAGI (reference sequence). The CDR3 runs to 12 residues. The CDR3 DNA follows: TGTGCCAGCAGTAAGACAGGAGATGGCTACACCTTC. Protein sequence: CASSKTGDGYTF.

This chain joins TRBV2 and TRBJ1-6; no clear D gene. The V end was cut by 2 bases, the J end by 6 bases, with 8 bases between. The CDR3 length is 14 residues. CDR1 and CDR2 from the germline V gene are SNHLY and FYNNEI. DNA for the CDR3: TGTGCCAGCAGTGAATCAGGCCCTAATTCACCCCTCCACTTT. It translates to CASSESGPNSPLHF.

J is TRBJ1-2 and V is TRBV7-3; D unclear. This CDR3 comprises 14 residues. CDR1 and CDR2 from the germline V gene are SGHTA and FQGTGA. The V end lost 5 bases, the J end lost 0 bases, and 10 bases lay between the germline ends. The CDR3 sequence is CASSPGVSNYGYTF. The CDR3 nucleotides read TGTGCCAGCAGCCCGGGAGTTTCTAACTATGGCTACACCTTC.

V is TRBV19 and J is TRBJ2-1, with TRBD2 matching over 7 bases. Germline V gives CDR1 LNHDA, CDR2 SQIVND (reference sequence). This CDR3 comprises 19 residues. The junction had 16 bases not matched to a gene; V was cut back by 5 bases and J by 0 bases. The CDR3 bases are TGTGCCAGTAGTCCATCCGGGACTACCCTCCGGAGCTCCTACAATGAGCAGTTCTTC. This translates into CASSPSGTTLRSSYNEQFF.

The chain is built from TRBV9 and TRBJ2-1; a possible D gene is TRBD2 (6 bases). V gave up 0 bases and J gave up 0 bases, with 10 bases separating them. The CDR3 totals 16 residues. CDR1 is SGDLS, CDR2 YYNGEE, per germline. The CDR3 loop is CASSVVFGSSYNEQFF. DNA for the CDR3: TGTGCCAGCAGCGTAGTTTTCGGGAGCTCCTACAATGAGCAGTTCTTC. Full variable domain (rest looked up from reference TRBV9 and TRBJ2-1): DSGVTQTPKHLITATGQRVTLRCSPRSGDLSVYWYQQSLDQGLQFLIQYYNGEERAKGNILERFSAQQFPDLHSELNLSSLELGDSALYFCASSVVFGSSYNEQFFGPGTRLTVL.

V gene TRBV5-8 combines with J gene TRBJ2-5; 8 positions agree with TRBD1. The V segment lost 3 bases and the J segment 5 bases; nucleotides outside the gene matches: 12. The germline V gene has CDR1 SGHTS and CDR2 YDEGEE. The CDR3 has 16 residues. CDR3 nucleotides: TGTGCCAGCAGCTACCCACAGGGGGGTGCATGGGAGACCCAGTACTTC. It translates to CASSYPQGGAWETQYF.

This clone was counted only a few times. V gene TRBV28 combines with J gene TRBJ1-5; tentatively, D is TRBD1 (5 bases). The CDR3 consists of 15 residues. V lost 6 bases to trimming and J lost 1 base, with 13 bases between them. CDR1 is MDHEN and CDR2 is SYDVKM in the germline V gene. This CDR3 is CASSQPGLSNQPQHF. The CDR3, as DNA: TGTGCCAGCAGCCAACCAGGGTTGAGCAATCAGCCCCAGCATTTT.

This CDR3 is CASTPLQGALGGANVLTF. CDR3 DNA sequence: TGTGCCAGTACCCCCTTACAGGGGGCGCTGGGTGGGGCCAACGTCCTGACTTTC. The rearrangement links TRBV19 to TRBJ2-6; 9 bases agree with TRBD1. J was trimmed by 3 bases and V by 7 bases; bases with no gene match: 13. Germline V gives CDR1 LNHDA, CDR2 SQIVND (reference sequence). The CDR3 is made up of 18 amino acids.

The V call is TRBV6-5, the J call TRBJ1-1; TRBD1 might be the D (5 bases). CDR1 and CDR2 (germline): MNHEY, SVGAGI. V was shortened by 10 bases and J by 2 bases, with 20 bases between the two germline ends. This CDR3 is built from 15 residues. The CDR3 is CAISQGWGVNTEAFF. CDR3 DNA: TGTGCCATCTCCCAGGGTTGGGGGGTAAACACTGAAGCTTTCTTT.

The table lists this clone with a few counts. The J gene is TRBJ2-2, the V gene TRBV13; 7 nucleotides match TRBD2. With V trimmed by 1 base and J by 4 bases, 0 bases remained unmatched. Per the germline V gene, CDR1 is PRHDT and CDR2 is FYEKMQ (reference sequence). This CDR3 has 14 residues. CDR3 in DNA: TGTGCCAGCAGCTTAGCGGGGGGCACCGGGGAGCTGTTTTTT. Residues: CASSLAGGTGELFF.

This sequence joins TRBV27 and TRBJ1-5, with unresolved D. The CDR3 extends over 14 amino acids. V was pared by 3 bases and J by 0 bases, with 6 bases between. The V gene's germline CDR1 is MNHEY and CDR2 SMNVEV (reference sequence). The CDR3 bases are TGTGCCAGCAGTTTGGGCAGTAGCAATCAGCCCCAGCATTTT. Translated, it gives CASSLGSSNQPQHF.

This chain uses TRBV28 with TRBJ1-6; weak D call: TRBD1 (5 bases). The CDR3 extends over 19 amino acids. V was shortened by 1 base and J by 7 bases, with 23 bases between the two germline ends. Germline-derived CDR1 and CDR2 are MDHEN and SYDVKM. The CDR3 nucleotides are TGTGCCAGCAGTTTATTAGGTGGAGTTGGACTAGGGGCGAATTCACCCCTCCACTTT. Its protein product is CASSLLGGVGLGANSPLHF.

J is TRBJ1-2 and V is TRBV2, with D hard to call. Trimming cost V 6 bases and J 3 bases, with 11 bases left between them. The V gene's germline CDR1 is SNHLY and CDR2 FYNNEI. This CDR3 comprises 13 residues. CDR3 DNA sequence: TGTGCCAGCAGAATAACAGCGGACTATGGCTACACCTTC. As protein: CASRITADYGYTF.

V is TRBV28 and J is TRBJ1-2, with D possibly being TRBD1 (5 bases). V lost 2 bases, J lost 5 bases, and 9 bases lay in between. This CDR3 has 13 residues. Germline V gene sequence: CDR1 MDHEN, CDR2 SYDVKM. The CDR3: CASSLRGRYGYTF. The CDR3 nucleotides are TGTGCCAGCAGTTTACGGGGGAGGTATGGCTACACCTTC.

The chain employs TRBV7-8 and TRBJ2-1; TRBD1 matches at 8 bases. The CDR3 spans 16 residues. Germline CDR1 SGHVS, CDR2 FQNEAQ. V lost 4 bases, J lost 3 bases, and 8 bases stayed unmatched. Written as DNA, the CDR3 is TGTGCCAGCAGCTCCAACCAGGGGGCGCACTACAATGAGCAGTTCTTC. Translating it yields CASSSNQGAHYNEQFF.

V is TRBV5-1 and J is TRBJ2-3; 12 nucleotides agree with TRBD1. The CDR3 length is 17 residues. The germline gives CDR1 SGHRS, CDR2 YFSETQ. Unmatched junction bases numbered 8, after V lost 4 bases and J lost 2 bases. In nucleotides, the CDR3 is TGCGCCAGCAGCGTGGGACAGGGGGCTATGATCACAGATACGCAGTATTTT. This codes for CASSVGQGAMITDTQYF.